Listed below are T cell receptor beta chains from one sample, sequenced in a study of blood T cell repertoires in COVID-19. Some clones are missing from TCRdb's copy, which holds only in-frame ones; the method was immunoSEQ multiplex PCR. The sample includes some 57,000 clones, approximately 90% of them seen just once. The specimen sequenced was peripheral blood. Source of these receptors: a man aged 55 to 70 with acute or convalescent COVID-19. Each CDR3 is given with its conserved first and last residue. The D gene is left open where the match is weak. A clone size is listed for some rows: how often the clone was seen (once, few, many), or a class if it is expanded.

clone_size d_call j_call v_call cdr3_aa cdr3_nt
few . TRBJ2-6 TRBV6-6 CASSYLQANVLTF TGTGCCAGCAGTTACTTACAGGCCAACGTCCTGACTTTC
. TRBD1 TRBJ2-2 TRBV24-1 CATSEIGTGGNTGELFF TGTGCCACCAGTGAAATTGGGACAGGAGGGAACACCGGGGAGCTGTTTTTT
. . TRBJ2-7 TRBV6-5 CASGQGSYEQYF TGTGCGTCGGGGCAGGGGTCCTACGAGCAGTACTTC
. . TRBJ1-2 TRBV12-5 CASGFNNYGYTF TGTGCTAGTGGTTTTAATAACTATGGCTACACCTTC
. . TRBJ2-7 TRBV27 CASSPKLATYEQYF TGTGCCAGCAGCCCTAAACTAGCCACCTACGAGCAGTACTTC
. . TRBJ2-1 TRBV3-1/TRBV3-2 CASSQTVTYNEQFF TGTGCCAGCAGCCAGACAGTTACCTACAATGAGCAGTTCTTC
. . TRBJ2-7 TRBV7-8 CASSLGGDEQYF TGTGCCAGCAGCTTAGGAGGCGACGAGCAGTACTTC
once . TRBJ1-3 TRBV9 CASSMTMGSPGNTIYF TGTGCCAGCAGTATGACAATGGGTTCCCCCGGAAACACCATATATTTT
. . TRBJ1-2 TRBV7-2 CASSETRTEYGYTF TGTGCCAGCAGCGAGACCAGGACAGAATATGGCTACACCTTC
. . TRBJ1-1 TRBV3-1/TRBV3-2 CASSQGPTEAFF TGTGCCAGCAGCCAGGGGCCCACTGAAGCTTTCTTT
. TRBD1 TRBJ2-3 TRBV27 CASSPITGVGTDTQYF TGTGCCAGCAGCCCGATCACAGGGGTAGGGACAGATACGCAGTATTTT
. TRBD1 TRBJ2-1 TRBV2 CASSEQGAREQFF TGTGCCAGCAGCGAACAGGGGGCGCGGGAGCAGTTCTTC
. . TRBJ1-2 TRBV5-1 CASSLGDSGYGYTF TGCGCCAGCAGCTTGGGAGACTCGGGGTATGGCTACACCTTC
medium-sized TRBD1 TRBJ2-2 TRBV6-5 CASRDRGSAGELFF TGTGCCAGCAGGGACAGGGGAAGCGCCGGGGAGCTGTTTTTT
. TRBD1 TRBJ1-6 TRBV13 CASSFRSGQGGASNSPLHF TGTGCCAGCAGCTTTAGATCCGGACAGGGAGGAGCAAGTAATTCACCCCTCCACTTT
. . TRBJ1-2 TRBV5-6 CASTRAGQGYGYTF TGTGCCAGCACCCGGGCAGGGCAGGGCTATGGCTACACCTTC
. . TRBJ2-7 TRBV3-1/TRBV3-2 CASSQDLGAAVSYEQYF TGTGCCAGCAGCCAAGATCTTGGGGCAGCCGTATCCTACGAGCAGTACTTC
. TRBD1 TRBJ1-1 TRBV5-1 CASIPRTGDFTEAFF TGCGCCAGCATCCCCCGGACAGGGGACTTCACTGAAGCTTTCTTT
. . TRBJ1-2 TRBV12-3/TRBV12-4 CASSLRANYGYTF TGTGCCAGCAGTCTCAGGGCAAACTATGGCTACACCTTC
. . TRBJ1-2 TRBV7-2 CASSAQEEGYTF TGTGCCAGCAGCGCCCAAGAAGAGGGCTACACCTTC
. TRBD1 TRBJ2-3 TRBV11-2 CASSSDRTDTQYF TGTGCCAGCAGCTCGGACAGGACAGATACGCAGTATTTT
. . TRBJ1-4 TRBV15 CATSRVNSNEKLFF TGTGCCACCAGCAGAGTAAACAGTAATGAAAAACTGTTTTTT
. TRBD1 TRBJ1-1 TRBV7-2 CASSLDSGTGGTEAFF TGTGCCAGCAGCTTAGATTCCGGGACAGGGGGCACTGAAGCTTTCTTT
. . TRBJ2-7 TRBV11-2 CASSLRQSPMYF TGTGCCAGCAGCTTACGACAGAGTCCAATGTACTTC
once . TRBJ1-2 TRBV6-1 CASSEALGGYGYTF TGTGCCAGCAGTGAAGCCCTGGGAGGCTATGGCTACACCTTC
. . TRBJ1-5 TRBV6-4 CASRCWRPDQPQHF TGTGCCAGCAGGTGCTGGAGGCCCGATCAGCCCCAGCATTTT
. TRBD2 TRBJ2-1 TRBV5-1 CASSLRLAGYNEQFF TGCGCCAGCAGCCTACGACTAGCGGGATACAATGAGCAGTTCTTC
. TRBD1 TRBJ2-3 TRBV5-6 CASSFPGQDTDTQYF TGTGCCAGCAGCTTCCCGGGACAGGACACAGATACGCAGTATTTT
. . TRBJ1-2 TRBV3-1/TRBV3-2 CASSQDPDFYGYTF TGTGCCAGCAGCCAAGATCCAGATTTCTATGGCTACACCTTC
. . TRBJ1-3 TRBV29-1 CSALTERNTIYF TGCAGCGCACTAACGGAGAGAAACACCATATATTTT
. TRBD1 TRBJ2-6 TRBV5-6 CASSPQGGSGANVLTF TGTGCCAGCAGCCCACAGGGGGGCTCTGGGGCCAACGTCCTGACTTTC
. . TRBJ1-4 TRBV7-2 CASSLALDTPEKLFF TGTGCCAGCAGCTTAGCCCTCGACACGCCCGAAAAACTGTTTTTT
. TRBD1 TRBJ1-4 TRBV5-6 CASSPDRGYEEKLFF TGTGCCAGCAGCCCCGACAGGGGGTATGAGGAAAAACTGTTTTTT
. . TRBJ2-3 TRBV5-1 CASSFRNEVTDTQYF TGCGCCAGCAGCTTTAGGAATGAGGTCACAGATACGCAGTATTTT
. . TRBJ1-5 TRBV2 CASTLSKGGNQPQHF TGTGCCAGCACCCTCTCGAAGGGGGGCAATCAGCCCCAGCATTTT
. . TRBJ2-2 TRBV14 CASSQDRGGLGGPTGELFF TGTGCCAGCAGCCAAGATCGAGGTGGATTGGGCGGGCCCACCGGGGAGCTGTTTTTT
. TRBD2 TRBJ2-7 TRBV9 CASSAVRGRGEQYF TGTGCCAGCAGCGCAGTCCGAGGGAGGGGCGAGCAGTACTTC
once . TRBJ2-2 TRBV2 CASKATGGELFF TGTGCCAGCAAGGCTACAGGCGGGGAGCTGTTTTTT
once . TRBJ1-1 TRBV4-2 CASSQDLGAGYTEAFF TGTGCCAGCAGCCAAGATCTAGGGGCGGGGTACACTGAAGCTTTCTTT
. . TRBJ1-1 TRBV27 CASSLGGRGRDTEAFF TGTGCCAGCAGTTTAGGGGGGAGGGGCAGGGACACTGAAGCTTTCTTT
. TRBD1 TRBJ1-1 TRBV25-1 CASAGQGTTEAFF TGTGCCAGCGCAGGACAGGGAACCACTGAAGCTTTCTTT
once . TRBJ2-2 TRBV2 CATRAHSGNTGELFF TGTGCCACGCGAGCCCATTCAGGGAACACCGGGGAGCTGTTTTTT
. . TRBJ2-3 TRBV2 CASSITGMADTQYF TGTGCCAGCAGCATAACAGGGATGGCAGATACGCAGTATTTT
. . TRBJ1-2 TRBV20-1 CSASTANYGYTF TGCAGTGCTAGTACAGCTAACTATGGCTACACCTTC
. TRBD1 TRBJ1-6 TRBV5-4 CASSGGQGNNSPLHF TGTGCCAGCAGCGGGGGACAGGGGAACAATTCACCCCTCCACTTT
. . TRBJ1-2 TRBV6-5 CASSPWDTNYGYTF TGTGCCAGCAGTCCGTGGGACACTAACTATGGCTACACCTTC
. TRBD1 TRBJ1-5 TRBV15 CATSSTGEGAQPQHF TGTGCCACCAGCAGTACAGGGGAAGGGGCTCAGCCCCAGCATTTT
. . TRBJ2-7 TRBV6-6 CATTTTHSYEQYF TGTGCCACAACGACAACACACTCCTACGAGCAGTACTTC
few . TRBJ2-7 TRBV7-9 CASSFGLPSYEQYF TGTGCCAGCAGCTTCGGTCTGCCTTCCTACGAGCAGTACTTC
few . TRBJ1-5 TRBV28 CASRETQSGQPQHF TGTGCCAGCAGAGAAACACAGTCTGGGCAGCCCCAGCATTTT
. . TRBJ2-2 TRBV9 CASSVGPAAPTGELFF TGTGCCAGCAGCGTAGGGCCAGCGGCCCCCACCGGGGAGCTGTTTTTT
. . TRBJ1-2 TRBV30 CAWSVGGSYGYTF TGTGCCTGGAGTGTGGGGGGGAGCTATGGCTACACCTTC
. TRBD1 TRBJ1-1 TRBV6-5 CASRYPGGDRTFF TGTGCCAGCAGGTATCCCGGAGGGGACAGGACTTTCTTT
. TRBD1 TRBJ1-2 TRBV3-1/TRBV3-2 CASSRAGGFGYTF TGTGCCAGCAGCCGGGCAGGGGGATTTGGCTACACCTTC
few . TRBJ2-1 TRBV20-1 CSAEFNEQFF TGCAGTGCAGAGTTCAATGAGCAGTTCTTC
few TRBD1 TRBJ2-3 TRBV12-5 CASGLGQTGLDTQYF TGTGCTAGTGGCCTGGGACAGACAGGATTAGATACGCAGTATTTT
. TRBD1 TRBJ2-7 TRBV19 CASSIARVGDRGDYEQYF TGTGCCAGTAGTATAGCGCGCGTCGGGGACAGGGGCGACTACGAGCAGTACTTC
. . TRBJ2-3 TRBV5-6 CASSTRTEWGTDTQYF TGTGCCAGCAGCACCCGGACAGAATGGGGCACAGATACGCAGTATTTT
. . TRBJ1-2 TRBV10-3 CAIRAGGSYYGYTF TGTGCCATCAGGGCTGGGGGGAGTTACTATGGCTACACCTTC
. TRBD1 TRBJ2-7 TRBV5-1 CASNPGTGSEQYF TGCGCCAGCAACCCCGGGACAGGGAGCGAGCAGTACTTC